This T cell receptor (beta chain) was sequenced in a study of cytomegalovirus exposure and HLA in healthy donors. This clone was counted between two and nine times. Antigen unknown. Study results and limitations: In vitro checks showed that a few CMV-associated chains really do target CMV antigens.

There are 12 residues in the CDR3. Looked up from germline, CDR1 is MNHEY and CDR2 is SVGAGI. The V gene end was trimmed by 8 bases and the J gene end by 4 bases; junction bases not matched to a gene: 5. Both 60 Vbeta primers and 13 Jbeta primers went into the PCR. Sequenced by immunoSEQ multiplex PCR; TCRdb stores in-frame clones only, minus some. The sample has about 140,000 clones, 75% to 85% seen once. The clonotype was recovered from a female donor in good health and CMV-seronegative. The gene calls are TRBV6-5 and TRBJ2-7; 7 bases align to TRBD1. What was sequenced was PBMCs. CDR3 in amino acids: CASGLQGYEQYF. The CDR3 region has the DNA TGTGCCAGCGGTCTACAGGGGTACGAGCAGTACTTC.